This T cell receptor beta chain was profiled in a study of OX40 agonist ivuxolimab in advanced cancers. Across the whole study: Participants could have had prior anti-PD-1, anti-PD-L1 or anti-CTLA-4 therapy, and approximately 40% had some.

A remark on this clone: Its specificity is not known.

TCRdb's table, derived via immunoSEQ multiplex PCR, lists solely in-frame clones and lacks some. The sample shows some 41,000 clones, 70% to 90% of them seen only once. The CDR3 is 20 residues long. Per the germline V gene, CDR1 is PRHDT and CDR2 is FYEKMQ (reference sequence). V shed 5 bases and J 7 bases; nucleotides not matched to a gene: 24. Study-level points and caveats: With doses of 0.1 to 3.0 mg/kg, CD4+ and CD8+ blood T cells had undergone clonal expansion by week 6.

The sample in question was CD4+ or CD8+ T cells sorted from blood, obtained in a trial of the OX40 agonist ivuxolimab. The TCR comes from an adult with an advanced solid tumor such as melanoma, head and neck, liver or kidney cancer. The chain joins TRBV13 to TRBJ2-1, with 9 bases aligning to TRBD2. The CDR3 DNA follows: TGTGCCAGCAGCAACACCTCAGGGCCAGTAGATAGCGGGGGTTGGAATGAGCAGTTCTTC. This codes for CASSNTSGPVDSGGWNEQFF.